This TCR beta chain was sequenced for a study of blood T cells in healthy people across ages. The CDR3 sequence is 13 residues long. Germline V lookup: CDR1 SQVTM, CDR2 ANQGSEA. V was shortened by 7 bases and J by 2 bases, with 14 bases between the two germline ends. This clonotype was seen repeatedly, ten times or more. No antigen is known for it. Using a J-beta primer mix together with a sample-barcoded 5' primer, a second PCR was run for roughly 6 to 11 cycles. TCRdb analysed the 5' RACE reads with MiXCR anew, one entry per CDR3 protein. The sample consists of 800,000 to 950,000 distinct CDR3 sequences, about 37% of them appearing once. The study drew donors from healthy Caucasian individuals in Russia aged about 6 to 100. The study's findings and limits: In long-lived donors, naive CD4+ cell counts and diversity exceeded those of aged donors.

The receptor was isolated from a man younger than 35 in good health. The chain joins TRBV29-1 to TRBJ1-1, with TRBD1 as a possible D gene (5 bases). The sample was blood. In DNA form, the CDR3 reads TGCAGCGGTGCCCGGGGGGGAAACACTGAAGCTTTCTTT. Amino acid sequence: CSGARGGNTEAFF. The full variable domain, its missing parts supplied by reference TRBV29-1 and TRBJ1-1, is SAVISQKPSRDICQRGTSLTIQCQVDSQVTMMFWYRQQPGQSLTLIATANQGSEATYESGFVIDKFPISRPNLTFSTLTVSNMSPEDSSIYLCSGARGGNTEAFFGQGTRLTVV.